This T cell receptor (beta chain) was observed in a study of beta chain features in type 1 diabetes. The authors reverse transcribed all of the isolated RNA, so sequencing captured expressed TCRB transcripts. Sequenced by immunoSEQ multiplex PCR; TCRdb stores in-frame clones only, minus some. The data show 200,000 to 250,000 clones, 14% seen once. The trim removed 2 bases at V and 1 base at J, leaving 1 base unmatched. CDR3 length: 17 residues. Germline CDR1 reads SGHRS; CDR2 reads YFSETQ. Study observations and caveats: More deletions and fewer insertions at VDJ junctions were seen in type 1 diabetes patients. Shortening that was moderate but significant affected the TCRB CDR3s of Type 1 diabetes patients in all four CD4+ subsets.

Staining for CD45RO/CCR7/CD25/CD127/CD95/CD27 allowed sorting of CD4+ naive, central memory, regulatory and stem cell-like memory cells. On this clone itself: Its antigen is still unknown.

The TCR comes from a man aged 30 to 39 with type 1 diabetes. This sequence joins TRBV5-1 and TRBJ2-6; 12 nucleotides agree with TRBD2. The specimen sequenced was naive CD4+ T cells from blood. Here the CDR3 reads CASSFLAGGSGANVLTF. The CDR3 nucleotides are TGCGCCAGCAGCTTCCTAGCGGGGGGGTCTGGGGCCAACGTCCTGACTTTC.